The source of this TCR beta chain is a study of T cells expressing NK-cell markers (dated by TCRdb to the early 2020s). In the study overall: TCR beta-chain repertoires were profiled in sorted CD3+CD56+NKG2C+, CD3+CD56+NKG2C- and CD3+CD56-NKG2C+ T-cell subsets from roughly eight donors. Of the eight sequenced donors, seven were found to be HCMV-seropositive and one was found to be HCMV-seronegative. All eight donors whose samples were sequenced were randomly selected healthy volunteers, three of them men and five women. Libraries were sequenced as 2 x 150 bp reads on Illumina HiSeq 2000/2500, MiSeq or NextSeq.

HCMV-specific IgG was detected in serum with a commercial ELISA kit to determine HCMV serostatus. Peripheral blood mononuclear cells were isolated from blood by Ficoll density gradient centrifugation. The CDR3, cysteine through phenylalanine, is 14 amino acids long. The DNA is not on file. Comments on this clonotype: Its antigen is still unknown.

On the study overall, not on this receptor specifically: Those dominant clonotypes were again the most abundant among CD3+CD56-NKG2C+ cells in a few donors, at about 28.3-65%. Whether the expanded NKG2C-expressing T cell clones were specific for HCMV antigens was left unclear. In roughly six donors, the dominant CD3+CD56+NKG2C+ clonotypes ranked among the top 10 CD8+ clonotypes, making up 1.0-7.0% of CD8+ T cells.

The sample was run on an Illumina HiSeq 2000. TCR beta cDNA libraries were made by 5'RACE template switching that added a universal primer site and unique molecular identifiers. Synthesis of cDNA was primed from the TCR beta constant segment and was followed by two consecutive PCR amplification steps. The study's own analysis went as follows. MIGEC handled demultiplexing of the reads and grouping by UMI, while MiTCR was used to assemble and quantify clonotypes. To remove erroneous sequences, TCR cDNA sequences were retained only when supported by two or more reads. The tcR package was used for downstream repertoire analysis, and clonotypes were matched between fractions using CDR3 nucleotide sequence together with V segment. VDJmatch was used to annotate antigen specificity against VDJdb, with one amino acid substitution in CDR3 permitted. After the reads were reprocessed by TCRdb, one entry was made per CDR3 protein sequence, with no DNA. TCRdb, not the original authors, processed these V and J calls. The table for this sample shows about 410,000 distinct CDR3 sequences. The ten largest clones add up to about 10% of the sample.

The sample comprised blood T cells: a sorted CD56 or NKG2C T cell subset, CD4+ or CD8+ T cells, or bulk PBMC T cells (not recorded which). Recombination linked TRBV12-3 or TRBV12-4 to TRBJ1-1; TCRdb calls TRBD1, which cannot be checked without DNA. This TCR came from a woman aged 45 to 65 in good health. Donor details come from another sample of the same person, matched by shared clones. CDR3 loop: CASITGQDNTEAFF.